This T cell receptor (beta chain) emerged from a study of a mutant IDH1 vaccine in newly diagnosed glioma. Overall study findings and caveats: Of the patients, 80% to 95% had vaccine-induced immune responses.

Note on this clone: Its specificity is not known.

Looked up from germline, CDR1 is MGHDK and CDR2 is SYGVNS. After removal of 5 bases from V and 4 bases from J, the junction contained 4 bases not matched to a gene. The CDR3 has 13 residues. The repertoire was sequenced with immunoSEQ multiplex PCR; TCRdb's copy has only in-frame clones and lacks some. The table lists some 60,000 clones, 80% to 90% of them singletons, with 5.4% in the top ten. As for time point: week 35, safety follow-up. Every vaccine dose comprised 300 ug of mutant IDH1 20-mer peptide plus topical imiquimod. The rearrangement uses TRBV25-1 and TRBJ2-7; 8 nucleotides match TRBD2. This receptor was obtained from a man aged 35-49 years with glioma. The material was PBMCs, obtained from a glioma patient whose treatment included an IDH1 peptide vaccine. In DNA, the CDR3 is TGTGCCAGCAGTCACCGGGGGGGATACGAGCAGTACTTC. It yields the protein CASSHRGGYEQYF.